A single sample is the source of the 16 T cell receptor beta chains below, sequenced in a study of T cells in women clearing cervical HPV infection listed by TCRdb under 2018. Library method: the immunoSEQ multiplex PCR assay. Here the immuneACCESS table is served through TCRdb, limited to in-frame sequences with V and J called. Missing clones are a known gap in these copies; in checked studies unresolved V genes cover under half, and the rest lacks a known reason. The sample's table lists a count of 25,000 to 30,000 clones. 8.5% to 14% of the sample lies in the top ten. Source material: blood buffy coat. The receptor source for this set is a woman between 18 and 75 years old with a cervical HPV16 infection that either progressed to CIN3+ or cleared (not recorded which).

Of note for this clone: The read gets to within 3 residues of the CDR3 end, and the germline J gene fills in the rest. The rearrangement links TRBV18 to TRBJ2-4, with 10 bases aligning to TRBD1. Germline CDR1 and CDR2: KGHSH and LQKENI. The CDR3 is 15 amino acids. CDR3 region: CASSPPDRGTYGQYF. CDR3 DNA (partial): TGTGCCAGCTCACCACCGGACAGGGGGACCTATGGT.

With regard to this clone: The sequenced fragment ends 3 residues before the CDR3 boundary, so the rest is inferred from the germline J gene. The rearrangement links TRBV7-2 to TRBJ1-2; D ambiguous. The CDR3 spans 15 residues. Germline lookup yields CDR1 SGHTA and CDR2 FQGNSA. The CDR3 sequence is CASSAAGVAEYDYTF. The CDR3 DNA, read in part, is TGTGCCAGCAGCGCAGCCGGGGTGGCGGAATACGAC.

Incomplete CDR3 DNA: TGTGCCAGTAGTTCTTCCGGGACTGAAGAGACG. Amino acids: CASSSSGTEET. From start to end, the CDR3 is CASSSSGTEETQYF. The gene calls are TRBV19 and TRBJ2-3, with D tentatively TRBD2 (6 bases). Read data end 3 residues before the CDR3 end; the end is taken from the germline J gene. Germline CDR1 reads LNHDA; CDR2 reads SQIVND (reference sequence). The CDR3 consists of 14 residues.

For this clone: Coverage ceases 3 residues before the CDR3 finishes, and the germline J gene fills in the end. This chain joins TRBV28 and TRBJ2-3; 7 bases are shared with TRBD2. Trimming removed 1 base from V and 0 bases from J; junction bases left unmatched: 13. Germline values: CDR1 MDHEN, CDR2 SYDVKM. CDR3 length: 19 residues. CDR3 bases read: TGTGCCAGCAGTTTATCGGCCGCTAGCGGCCTCACTAGCACAGATACG. Its translation: CASSLSAASGLTSTDT. The full CDR3 protein reads CASSLSAASGLTSTDTQYF.

Comments on this clone: The observed sequence ends 3 residues before the CDR3 terminus, with the missing tail filled in from the germline J gene. The gene calls are TRBV19 and TRBJ1-2; D may be TRBD1 (6 bases). This CDR3 is 12 amino acids long. Germline loops: CDR1 LNHDA, CDR2 SQIVND (reference sequence). CDR3 DNA (partial): TGTGCCAGCGGGGGGCTGCGGAATGAC. This sequence encodes CASGGLRND. The CDR3 reads in full as CASGGLRNDYTF.

A remark on this clone: Coverage ceases 3 residues before the CDR3 finishes, and the germline J gene fills in the end. J is TRBJ1-2 and V is TRBV18; D may be TRBD1 (5 bases). Germline V gene data show CDR1 as KGHSH and CDR2 as LQKENI. The CDR3 extends over 13 amino acids. This CDR3 is CASSPGATDTYTF. The DNA read from the CDR3 is TGTGCCAGCTCACCAGGGGCCACAGATACC.

The DNA read from the CDR3 is TGCAGCGTTGAACCCGTAGAGGACAGGGTTTACGAGACC. It translates to CSVEPVEDRVYET. The full CDR3 sequence reads CSVEPVEDRVYETQYF. This chain uses TRBV29-1 with TRBJ2-5; TRBD1 agrees at 8 bases. The read halts 3 residues ahead of the CDR3 end, with the missing end drawn from the germline J gene. The V and J ends lost 2 bases and 5 bases, in that order; junction bases with no gene match: 13. This CDR3 has 16 residues. Germline CDR1 reads SQVTM; CDR2 reads ANQGSEA.

As to this clone: The sequenced fragment ends 3 residues before the CDR3 boundary, so the rest is inferred from the germline J gene. The rearrangement links TRBV7-9 to TRBJ2-4, with D perhaps matching TRBD2 (6 bases). The length of the CDR3 is 14 residues. The germline CDR1 and CDR2 sequences are SEHNR and FQNEAQ (reference sequence). The CDR3 loop reads CASTPMAGPYGQYF. CDR3 DNA, as far as it was read: TGTGCCAGCACCCCGATGGCGGGGCCCTATGGT. Full variable domain (outside the CDR3, taken from reference TRBV7-9 and TRBJ2-4): DTGVSQNPRHKITKRGQNVTFRCDPISEHNRLYWYRQTLGQGPEFLTYFQNEAQLEKSRLLSDRFSAERPKGSFSTLEIQRTEQGDSAMYLCASTPMAGPYGQYFGAGTRLSVL.

A note on this clone: With the read ending 3 residues before the CDR3 end, the germline J gene is used to fill in that end. The chain links TRBV6-1 to TRBJ2-7; D perhaps matches TRBD2 (6 bases). V dropped 4 bases and J dropped 0 bases, with 13 bases sitting between them. CDR3 length equals 15 residues. CDR1 and CDR2 (germline): MNHNS, SASEGT. The covered CDR3 bases are TGTGCCAGCAGTGCCCGACTAGGAGGCTCCTACGAG. As protein: CASSARLGGSYE. The full CDR3 protein is CASSARLGGSYEQYF.

For this clone: The read falls 3 residues short of the CDR3 end, and the missing part is taken from the germline J gene. The chain couples TRBV29-1 to TRBJ1-2; no firm D call. The CDR3 runs to 11 residues. Looked up from germline, CDR1 is SQVTM and CDR2 is ANQGSEA. The CDR3 bases that were read are TGCAGCGTTGTGGGTGGCGGTGAC. Encoded protein: CSVVGGGD. The entire CDR3 protein reads CSVVGGGDYTF.

As regards this clone: The CDR3 end lies 3 residues beyond the end of the read and is filled in from the germline J gene. The V and J genes are TRBV7-8 and TRBJ2-6; 8 nucleotides line up with TRBD2. This CDR3 comprises 15 residues. Germline V lookup: CDR1 SGHVS, CDR2 FQNEAQ. V trimming: 8 bases; J trimming: 0 bases; junction bases outside the gene matches: 3. The DNA read from the CDR3 is TGTGCCAGCTGGAGCGGGGGCTCTGGGGCCAACGTC. Translated: CASWSGGSGANV. The whole CDR3 is CASWSGGSGANVLTF.

With respect to this clone: The sequenced fragment ends 3 residues before the CDR3 boundary, so the rest is inferred from the germline J gene. This chain uses TRBV30 with TRBJ1-3; D may be TRBD1 (5 bases). Trimming cost V 3 bases and J 4 bases, with 16 bases left between them. Germline V gene sequence: CDR1 GTSNPN, CDR2 SVGIG (reference sequence). This CDR3 has 15 amino acids. The CDR3 bases that were read are TGTGCCTGGAGGCCGACGGGGGGGAAAGGAAACACC. Its protein is CAWRPTGGKGNT. The full CDR3 sequence reads CAWRPTGGKGNTIYF.

The DNA read from the CDR3 is TGTGCCAGCAGCTTAACGGGAGGGGTCCAAGAGACG. This translates into CASSLTGGVQET. Given in full, the CDR3 is CASSLTGGVQETQYF. The gene calls are TRBV7-9 and TRBJ2-3; 8 positions agree with TRBD2. Read data end 3 residues before the CDR3 end; the end is taken from the germline J gene. CDR1 and CDR2 (germline): SEHNR, FQNEAQ (reference sequence). The CDR3 spans 15 residues.

Concerning this clone itself: Read data end 3 residues before the CDR3 end; the end is taken from the germline J gene. The chain is built from TRBV30 and TRBJ1-4, with 8 bases aligning to TRBD1. There are 14 residues in the CDR3. Trimming cost V 5 bases and J 5 bases; bases outside gene matches: 7. The V gene's germline CDR1 is GTSNPN and CDR2 SVGIG (reference sequence). Partial CDR3 DNA: TGTGCCTGGTCCAGGGGGCAGCGGAATGAAAAA. It codes for CAWSRGQRNEK. The whole CDR3 is CAWSRGQRNEKLFF. The variable domain in full, completed from reference TRBV30 and TRBJ1-4, reads SQTIHQWPATLVQPVGSPLSLECTVEGTSNPNLYWYRQAAGRGLQLLFYSVGIGQISSEVPQNLSASRPQDRQFILSSKKLLLSDSGFYLCAWSRGQRNEKLFFGSGTQLSVL.

For this clone: Compared with germline, one end of the junction differs, possibly owing to a read error. The read ends 3 residues before the CDR3 terminus; that terminus is restored from the germline J gene. Within the sample, other DNA sequences also encode this same CDR3. The chain is built from TRBV5-1 and TRBJ1-3; 7 bases agree with TRBD1. The CDR3 length is 15 residues. Germline assignment: CDR1 SGHRS and CDR2 YFSETQ. The part of the CDR3 DNA that was read is TGCGCCAGCAGCAAGACAGGGTTATCTGGAAACACG. It codes for CASSKTGLSGNT. The complete CDR3 protein is CASSKTGLSGNTIYF. The full variable domain, in which reference TRBV5-1 and TRBJ1-3 provide the parts outside the CDR3, is KAGVTQTPRYLIKTRGQQVTLSCSPISGHRSVSWYQQTPGQGLQFLFEYFSETQRNKGNFPGRFSGRQFSNSRSEMNVSTLELGDSALYLCASSKTGLSGNTIYFGEGSWLTVV.

Concerning this clone itself: The CDR3 goes on 3 residues after the read ends, and that part is filled in from the germline J gene. V is TRBV7-2 and J is TRBJ2-7, with TRBD1 matching over 7 bases. The junction had 5 bases not matched to a gene; V was cut back by 5 bases and J by 1 base. This CDR3 spans 14 amino acids. The germline V gene has CDR1 SGHTA and CDR2 FQGNSA. CDR3 in amino acids: CASSLRQGSYEQYF. The sequenced CDR3 bases are TGTGCCAGCAGCCTCCGACAGGGTTCCTACGAG.